The 19 T cell receptor beta chains presented below share a single source sample, sequenced in a study of shared clonotypes between healthy human individuals. The protocol was immunoSEQ multiplex PCR, while the TCRdb copy is restricted to in-frame clones and leaves out a portion. The sample includes some 2,400,000 clones, nearly 97% of them seen just once. The sample was naive CD4+ T cells sorted from blood. Subset noted: CD45RA+ positively selected. These receptors all come from a man aged 18-30 years in good health.

The chain employs TRBV11-2 and TRBJ1-4, with unresolved D. V shed 2 bases and J shed 0 bases, with 10 bases lying between them. The CDR3 is 16 amino acids. CDR1 SGHAT and CDR2 FQNNGV come from the germline V gene. As DNA, the CDR3 is TGTGCCAGCAGCTTATTTCAGATTTCAACTAATGAAAAACTGTTTTTT. It yields the protein CASSLFQISTNEKLFF. The full variable domain, with the rest looked up from reference TRBV11-2 and TRBJ1-4, is EAGVAQSPRYKIIEKRQSVAFWCNPISGHATLYWYQQILGQGPKLLIQFQNNGVVDDSQLPKDRFSAERLKGVDSTLKIQPAKLEDSAVYLCASSLFQISTNEKLFFGSGTQLSVL.

With respect to this clone: Other DNA sequences of this sample code for an identical CDR3. The chain recombines TRBV7-9 with TRBJ2-2, with D possibly TRBD1 on 5 matching bases. Germline loops: CDR1 SEHNR, CDR2 FQNEAQ (reference sequence). V was clipped by 5 bases and J by 2 bases, with 12 bases between them. The CDR3 loop spans 15 amino acids. Written as DNA, the CDR3 is TGTGCCAGCAGCCTGGGGCACTTAAACACCGGGGAGCTGTTTTTT. The encoded protein is CASSLGHLNTGELFF.

V and J are TRBV10-3 and TRBJ2-7; D call uncertain. Germline V gives CDR1 ENHRY, CDR2 SYGVKD. V dropped 10 bases and J dropped 0 bases, with 16 bases sitting between them. The CDR3 totals 14 residues. CDR3 loop: CATHGQSSSYEQYF. The DNA of the CDR3 is TGTGCCACCCACGGGCAGAGTAGCTCCTACGAGCAGTACTTC.

The rearrangement links TRBV7-2 to TRBJ1-1; D is ambiguous. The CDR3 runs 15 residues. Germline loops: CDR1 SGHTA, CDR2 FQGNSA. V shed 2 bases and J shed 1 base, with 11 bases lying between them. The CDR3 DNA follows: TGTGCCAGCAGCTTAATCGTTGGCAAGAACACTGAAGCTTTCTTT. Translating it yields CASSLIVGKNTEAFF. Full variable domain (rest looked up from reference TRBV7-2 and TRBJ1-1): GAGVSQSPSNKVTEKGKDVELRCDPISGHTALYWYRQSLGQGLEFLIYFQGNSAPDKSGLPSDRFSAERTGGSVSTLTIQRTQQEDSAVYLCASSLIVGKNTEAFFGQGTRLTVV.

The CDR3 bases are TGTGCCAGCAGCTCCCCAAAGGGACAGAAATTCACAGATACGCAGTATTTT. Protein: CASSSPKGQKFTDTQYF. The chain carries TRBV7-8 and TRBJ2-3; 7 bases agree with TRBD1. The V segment lost 4 bases and the J segment 2 bases; nucleotides outside the gene matches: 12. The germline gives CDR1 SGHVS, CDR2 FQNEAQ. This CDR3 comprises 17 residues.

The genes are TRBV19 and TRBJ1-4; D is possibly TRBD1 (5 bases). The CDR3 contains 16 residues. V was pared by 5 bases and J by 0 bases, with 13 bases between. Germline CDR1 reads LNHDA; CDR2 reads SQIVND (reference sequence). The CDR3: CASSRQGGATNEKLFF. CDR3 DNA sequence: TGTGCCAGTAGTCGTCAGGGAGGGGCAACTAATGAAAAACTGTTTTTT.

This chain links TRBV7-9 with TRBJ2-7; D is unresolved. The CDR3 totals 11 residues. The germline V gene encodes CDR1 SEHNR and CDR2 FQNEAQ (reference sequence). V was shortened by 1 base and J by 6 bases, with 4 bases between the two germline ends. CDR3 sequence reads: CASSLELEQYF. CDR3 in DNA: TGTGCCAGCAGCTTAGAGCTCGAGCAGTACTTC.

This chain uses TRBV9 with TRBJ1-1; the match to TRBD1 covers 9 bases. CDR1 and CDR2 from the germline V gene are SGDLS and YYNGEE. V trimming: 2 bases; J trimming: 3 bases; junction bases outside the gene matches: 5. The CDR3 runs 15 residues. CDR3 sequence (DNA): TGTGCCAGCAGCGTTGGACAGGGGAGGTACACTGAAGCTTTCTTT. Translating gives CASSVGQGRYTEAFF.

The gene calls are TRBV7-2 and TRBJ2-1; no firm D call. Per the germline V gene, CDR1 is SGHTA and CDR2 is FQGNSA. This CDR3 has 15 amino acids. V was pared by 5 bases and J by 2 bases, with 13 bases between. The CDR3 reads CASSVVRMTYNEQFF. Written as DNA, the CDR3 is TGTGCCAGCAGCGTTGTGCGGATGACCTACAATGAGCAGTTCTTC.

The rearrangement links TRBV10-3 to TRBJ2-5; D assignment may be TRBD1 or TRBD2 (6 bases each). The CDR3 has 14 residues. In germline, CDR1 is ENHRY, CDR2 SYGVKD. This CDR3 is CATKGGLQQETQYF. The CDR3 nucleotides read TGTGCGACCAAAGGGGGACTGCAACAAGAGACCCAGTACTTC.

This chain links TRBV6-1 with TRBJ2-6, with D unclear. The CDR3 is made up of 17 amino acids. The V end was cut by 4 bases, the J end by 0 bases, with 13 bases between. Germline CDR1 and CDR2: MNHNS and SASEGT. The CDR3 is CASSAMGINSGANVLTF. The CDR3 nucleotides are TGTGCCAGCAGTGCGATGGGGATCAACTCTGGGGCCAACGTCCTGACTTTC.

In this sample, this clone turned up a few times. The chain carries TRBV5-4 and TRBJ1-6; 9 bases line up with TRBD1. Germline V gene lookup returns CDR1 SGHNT and CDR2 YYREEE (reference sequence). V gave up 4 bases and J gave up 9 bases; unmatched junction bases: 8. The CDR3 loop spans 15 amino acids. CDR3 protein: CASSPQQGASSPLHF. CDR3 DNA sequence: TGTGCCAGCAGCCCTCAACAGGGGGCGAGTTCACCCCTCCACTTT.

A single count supports this clone. The rearrangement joins TRBV30 to TRBJ2-3, with D possibly being TRBD2 (6 bases). Germline CDR1 reads GTSNPN; CDR2 reads SVGIG (reference sequence). Trimming removed 5 bases from V and 0 bases from J, with 6 bases in between. The CDR3 loop spans 12 amino acids. CDR3 region: CAWGGSTDTQYF. The CDR3 region has the DNA TGTGCCTGGGGGGGGAGCACAGATACGCAGTATTTT.

This clone has a single count. J is TRBJ2-1 and V is TRBV2, with D perhaps being TRBD1 or TRBD2 (6 bases each). V lost 3 bases, J lost 7 bases, and 13 bases lay in between. CDR1 and CDR2 from the germline V gene are SNHLY and FYNNEI. The length of the CDR3 is 14 residues. CDR3 in amino acids: CASSDPRGLNEQFF. The DNA of the CDR3 is TGTGCCAGCAGTGATCCACGGGGGCTTAATGAGCAGTTCTTC.

The chain recombines TRBV11-2 with TRBJ1-4; possible D gene TRBD1, 6 bases. Trimming took off 3 bases at V and 3 bases at J, with 14 bases between the two ends. The germline V gene has CDR1 SGHAT and CDR2 FQNNGV. The CDR3 runs 16 residues. The CDR3 nucleotides read TGTGCCAGCAGCTTGGCCCTACAGGGACCTAATGAAAAACTGTTTTTT. Its protein product is CASSLALQGPNEKLFF.

This rearrangement joins TRBV7-9 to TRBJ2-2; D gene ambiguous. CDR3 length: 13 residues. With 4 bases removed from V and 7 bases from J, the gap between germline ends came to 10 bases. In germline, CDR1 is SEHNR, CDR2 FQNEAQ (reference sequence). The CDR3 nucleotides are TGTGCCAGCAGCTGGGTGTCGATCGGGGAGCTGTTTTTT. This gives the protein CASSWVSIGELFF.

The V gene is TRBV7-3, the J gene TRBJ1-6, with a tentative D call TRBD1 (5 bases). The CDR3 extends over 15 amino acids. V was shortened by 0 bases and J by 6 bases, with 9 bases between the two germline ends. CDR1 and CDR2 (germline): SGHTA, FQGTGA. The CDR3 is CASSLTGRSNSPLHF. The CDR3 nucleotides are TGTGCCAGCAGCTTAACGGGACGGTCTAATTCACCCCTCCACTTT.

The chain recombines TRBV13 with TRBJ2-3, with a tentative D call TRBD2 (6 bases). Germline CDR1 PRHDT, CDR2 FYEKMQ (reference sequence). The V end was cut by 2 bases, the J end by 5 bases, with 8 bases between. The CDR3 sequence is 13 residues long. Written as DNA, the CDR3 is TGTGCCAGCAGCTTATGGAGGGGAGATACGCAGTATTTT. Amino acids: CASSLWRGDTQYF.

The V and J genes are TRBV18 and TRBJ2-2, with TRBD1 matching over 8 bases. Germline values: CDR1 KGHSH, CDR2 LQKENI. This CDR3 has 14 residues. Trimming removed 8 bases from V and 1 base from J; junction bases left unmatched: 3. This CDR3 reads CASATGVNTGELFF. CDR3 coding DNA: TGTGCCAGCGCGACAGGGGTGAACACCGGGGAGCTGTTTTTT.